The T cell receptor beta chain described here comes from a study of blood T cell repertoires in COVID-19. There are 19 residues in the CDR3. The germline V gene has CDR1 MGHRA and CDR2 YSYEKL. With 4 bases clipped from V and 2 bases from J, the junction kept 16 bases outside the gene matches. Assay: immunoSEQ multiplex PCR; the TCRdb copy retains only in-frame clones and omits some. The sample has a few hundred thousand clones; over 75% are singletons. This clone was found a few times. Participant-given clinical history determined each cohort assignment. The specimen sequenced was PBMCs or T cells enriched from blood (not recorded which). V gene TRBV4-1 combines with J gene TRBJ2-7; 11 bases match TRBD1. The receptor was derived from a woman aged 25-40 years who had recovered from COVID-19. The CDR3 here is CASSRKIGAGTGGAYEQYF. The CDR3 DNA reads TGCGCCAGCAGCCGCAAGATCGGGGCAGGGACAGGGGGGGCCTACGAGCAGTACTTC.